This T cell receptor beta chain stems from a study of blood T cell repertoires in COVID-19. The protocol was immunoSEQ multiplex PCR, while the TCRdb copy is restricted to in-frame clones and leaves out a portion. The data hold about 360,000 clones, with about four fifths observed a single time. Material for sequencing was peripheral blood. This sequence was found in a human donor with acute or convalescent COVID-19. The donor label of this sample is uncertain.

The CDR3 sequence: CSANSGHHYEQYF. CDR3 nucleotides: TGCAGCGCCAACTCGGGACATCACTACGAGCAGTACTTC. The chain recombines TRBV29-1 with TRBJ2-7; TRBD1 is a possible D gene (6 bases). The V end was cut by 7 bases, the J end by 3 bases, with 16 bases between. Germline CDR1 is SQVTM and CDR2 is ANQGSEA. This CDR3 region has 13 residues.